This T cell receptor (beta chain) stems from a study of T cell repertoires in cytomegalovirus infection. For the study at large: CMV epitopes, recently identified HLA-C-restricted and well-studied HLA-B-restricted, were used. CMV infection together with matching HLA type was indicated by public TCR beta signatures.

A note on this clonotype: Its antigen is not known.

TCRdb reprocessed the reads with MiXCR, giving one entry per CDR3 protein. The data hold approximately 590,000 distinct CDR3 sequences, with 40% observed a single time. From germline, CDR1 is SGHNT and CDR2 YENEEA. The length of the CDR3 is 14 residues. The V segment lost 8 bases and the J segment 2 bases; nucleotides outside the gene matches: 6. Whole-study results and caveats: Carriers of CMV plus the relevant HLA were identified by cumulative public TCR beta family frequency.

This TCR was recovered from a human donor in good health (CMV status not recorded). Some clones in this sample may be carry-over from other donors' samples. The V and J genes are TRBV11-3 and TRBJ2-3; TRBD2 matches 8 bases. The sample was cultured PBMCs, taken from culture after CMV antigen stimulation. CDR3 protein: CASGPGGDTDTQYF. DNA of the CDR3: TGTGCCAGCGGTCCCGGGGGGGACACAGATACGCAGTATTTT.